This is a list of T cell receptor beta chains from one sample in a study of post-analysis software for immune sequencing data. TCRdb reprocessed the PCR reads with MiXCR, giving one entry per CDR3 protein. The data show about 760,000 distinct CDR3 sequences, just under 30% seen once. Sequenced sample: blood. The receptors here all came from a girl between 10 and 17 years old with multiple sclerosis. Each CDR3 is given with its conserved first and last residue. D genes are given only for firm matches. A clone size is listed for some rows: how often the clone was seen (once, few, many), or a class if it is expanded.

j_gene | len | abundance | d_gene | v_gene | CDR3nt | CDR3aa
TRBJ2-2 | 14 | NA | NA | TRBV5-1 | TGCGCCAGCAGCTTGGGGGTCGGAGCCGGGGAGCTGTTTTTT | CASSLGVGAGELFF
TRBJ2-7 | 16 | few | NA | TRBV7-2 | TGTGCCAGCAGCTTAATCGGTCCACAGGGGGGGTCCGAGCAGTACTTC | CASSLIGPQGGSEQYF
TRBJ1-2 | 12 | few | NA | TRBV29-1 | TGCAGCGTTGTCGGGGCAGGAGATGTCTACACCTTC | CSVVGAGDVYTF
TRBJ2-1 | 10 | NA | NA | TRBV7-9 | TGTGCCAGCAGCATCGGGGAGCAGTTCTTC | CASSIGEQFF
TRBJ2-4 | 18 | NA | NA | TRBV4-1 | TGCGCCAGCAGCCAACCGGGGATGACTAGTGTGGCCAAAAACATTCAGTACTTC | CASSQPGMTSVAKNIQYF
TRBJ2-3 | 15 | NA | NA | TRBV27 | TGTGCCAGCAGCCACAGGCGGGGAGAGACAGATACGCAGTATTTT | CASSHRRGETDTQYF
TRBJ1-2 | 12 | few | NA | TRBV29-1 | TGCAGCGTTGAATCAGGAGGGTTCGGCTACACCTTC | CSVESGGFGYTF
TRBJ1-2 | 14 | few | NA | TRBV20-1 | TGCAGTGCTAGAGAGTGGGACCTCCTCTATGGCTACACCTTC | CSAREWDLLYGYTF
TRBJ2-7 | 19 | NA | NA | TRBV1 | TGCACCAGCAGCCGCGTCCTGAGACTAGCGGGAGGGGATCCCTACGAGCAGTACTTC | CTSSRVLRLAGGDPYEQYF
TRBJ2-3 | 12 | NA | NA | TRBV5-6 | TGTGCCAGCAGCGGAACAGGTGGCACGCAGTATTTT | CASSGTGGTQYF
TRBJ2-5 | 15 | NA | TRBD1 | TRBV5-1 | TGCGCCAGCAGCTTCCCTAGGGGGCCAGAGGAGACCCAGTACTTC | CASSFPRGPEETQYF
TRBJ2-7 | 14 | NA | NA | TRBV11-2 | TGTGCCAGCAGCTCAGGGCCCGTTATCTACGAGCAGTACTTC | CASSSGPVIYEQYF
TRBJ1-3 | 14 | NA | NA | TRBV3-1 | TGTGCCAGCAGCCCCCGGGGCTCTGGAAACACCATATATTTT | CASSPRGSGNTIYF
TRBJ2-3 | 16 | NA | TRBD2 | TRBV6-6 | TGTGCCAGCAGTTACCAGTCTAGCGGGCCCACAGATACGCAGTATTTT | CASSYQSSGPTDTQYF
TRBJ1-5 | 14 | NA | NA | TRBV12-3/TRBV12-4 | TGTGCCAGCAGTTTCGGGGGGCTGTCTCAGCCCCAGCATTTT | CASSFGGLSQPQHF
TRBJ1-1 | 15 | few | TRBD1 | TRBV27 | TGTGCCAGCAGCTTGACCGGGACAGGGAACACTGAAGCTTTCTTT | CASSLTGTGNTEAFF
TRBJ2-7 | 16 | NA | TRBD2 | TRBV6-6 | TGTGCCAGCAGTTATAGCGGGAGGGCCATATCTTCCGAGCAGTACTTC | CASSYSGRAISSEQYF
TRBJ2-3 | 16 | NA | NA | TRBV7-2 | TGTGCCAGCAGCTTAAGACCAGCGGGCCGCACAGATACGCAGTATTTT | CASSLRPAGRTDTQYF
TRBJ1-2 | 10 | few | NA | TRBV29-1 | TGCAGCGTTGATAACTATGGCTACACCTTC | CSVDNYGYTF
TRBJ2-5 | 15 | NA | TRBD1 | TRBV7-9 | TGTGCCAGCAGCACCGGGACAGGGCTCCAAGAGACCCAGTACTTC | CASSTGTGLQETQYF
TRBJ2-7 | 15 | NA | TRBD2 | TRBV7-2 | TGTGCCAGCAGCTTAGCGAGCGGGGGGACCTACGAGCAGTACTTC | CASSLASGGTYEQYF
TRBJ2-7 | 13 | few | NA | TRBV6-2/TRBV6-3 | TGTGCCAGCAGTTACAGGGGTTTGGCCGAGCAGTACTTC | CASSYRGLAEQYF
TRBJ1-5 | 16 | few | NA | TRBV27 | TGTGCCAGCAGTTCCGCGATAGGGACACGAAATCAGCCCCAGCATTTT | CASSSAIGTRNQPQHF
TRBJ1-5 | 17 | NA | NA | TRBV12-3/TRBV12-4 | TGTGCCAGCACCCCTTTCGGGGGGAGATCCGGTAATCAGCCCCAGCATTTT | CASTPFGGRSGNQPQHF
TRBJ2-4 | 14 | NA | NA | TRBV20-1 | TGCAGTGCTAGAGATTTCGGACCTCGGGTCATTCAGTACTTC | CSARDFGPRVIQYF
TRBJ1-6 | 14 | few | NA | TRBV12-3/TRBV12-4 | TGTGCCAGCAGTGTCCGGTACGGTAATTCACCCCTCCACTTT | CASSVRYGNSPLHF
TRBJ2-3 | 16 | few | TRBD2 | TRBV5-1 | TGCGCCAGCAGCTCCCTAGGGGCGGGAGGTTCCTCTACGCAGTATTTT | CASSSLGAGGSSTQYF
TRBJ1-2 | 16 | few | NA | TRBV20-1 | TGCAGTGCTAGATCGGATGGATCGCAAACTAACTATGGCTACACCTTC | CSARSDGSQTNYGYTF
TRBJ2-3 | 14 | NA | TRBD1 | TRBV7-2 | TGTGCCAGCAGACCAGGGGGATTGACAGATACGCAGTATTTT | CASRPGGLTDTQYF
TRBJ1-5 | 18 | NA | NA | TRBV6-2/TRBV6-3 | TGTGCCAGCAGTCCCCCCGACCCGAGGACCTCTAGCAATCAGCCCCAGCATTTT | CASSPPDPRTSSNQPQHF
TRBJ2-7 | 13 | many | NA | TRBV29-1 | TGCAGCGTCGGAGACAGGTCATCCTACGAGCAGTACTTC | CSVGDRSSYEQYF
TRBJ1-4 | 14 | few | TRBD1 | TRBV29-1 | TGCAGCGTTGTGCACGACAGGGACTCTGGAAAACTGTTTTTT | CSVVHDRDSGKLFF
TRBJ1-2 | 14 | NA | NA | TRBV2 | TGTGCCAGCAGGGTTGATACGGGTGGCTATGGCTACACCTTC | CASRVDTGGYGYTF
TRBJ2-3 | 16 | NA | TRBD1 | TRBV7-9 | TGTGCCAGCAGCTTCGAAGGACAGGGCCCCACAGATACGCAGTATTTT | CASSFEGQGPTDTQYF
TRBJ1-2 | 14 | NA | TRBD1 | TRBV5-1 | TGCGCCAGCAGATTAGAGGAGGGGGCAGGAGGCTACACCTTC | CASRLEEGAGGYTF
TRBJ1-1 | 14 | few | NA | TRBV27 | TGTGCCAGCAGCCCCCCACGCCCGAACACTGAAGCTTTCTTT | CASSPPRPNTEAFF
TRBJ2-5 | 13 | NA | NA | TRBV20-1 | TGCAGTGCCCACCCGGGGAATCAAGAGACCCAGTACTTC | CSAHPGNQETQYF
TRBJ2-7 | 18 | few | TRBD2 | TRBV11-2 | TGTGCCAGCAGCGTCTCGGGACTAGCGGGGGGGAGCTCCTACGAGCAGTACTTC | CASSVSGLAGGSSYEQYF
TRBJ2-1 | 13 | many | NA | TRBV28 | TGTGCCAGCAGTTTAGAGGCCTACAATGAGCAGTTCTTC | CASSLEAYNEQFF
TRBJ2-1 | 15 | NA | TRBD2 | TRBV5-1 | TGCGCCAGCAGCTCCCTCGCTCGCGGGAGGGGTGAGCAGTTCTTC | CASSSLARGRGEQFF
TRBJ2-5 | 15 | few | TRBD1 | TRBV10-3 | TGTGCCATCAGCCTACAGGGGGGCTTGAGCGAGACCCAGTACTTC | CAISLQGGLSETQYF
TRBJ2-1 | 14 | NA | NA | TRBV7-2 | TGTGCCAGCAGCTTAGGGCTGAGCGGTCGTCCTCAGTTCTTC | CASSLGLSGRPQFF
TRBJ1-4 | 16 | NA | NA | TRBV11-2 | TGTGCCAGCAGCTTCGGACAGACTCTACAAAATAAAAAACTGTTTTTT | CASSFGQTLQNKKLFF